This T cell receptor beta chain was documented in a study of blood T cell repertoires in COVID-19. In the study's own analysis: Reference gene primer amplification in the assay estimated nucleated cell counts. The table came from immunoSEQ multiplex PCR; TCRdb's copy has only in-frame clones and leaves some out. The V and J calls and the clone size are those of that table, but D and trimming were determined from the DNA. Here the sample spans fewer than 45,000 clones, over 70% being singletons. The TCR was taken from a human donor in a cohort sampled during active COVID-19. The sample comprised peripheral blood.

The CDR3 DNA follows: TGTGCCATCAGTATTACTACACGGATCGAGACCCAGTACTTC. Protein sequence: CAISITTRIETQYF. V and J are TRBV10-3 and TRBJ2-5; D ambiguous. This CDR3 is 14 amino acids long. Trimming took 5 bases from V and 5 from J, leaving 15 bases between them. Germline V lookup: CDR1 ENHRY, CDR2 SYGVKD.